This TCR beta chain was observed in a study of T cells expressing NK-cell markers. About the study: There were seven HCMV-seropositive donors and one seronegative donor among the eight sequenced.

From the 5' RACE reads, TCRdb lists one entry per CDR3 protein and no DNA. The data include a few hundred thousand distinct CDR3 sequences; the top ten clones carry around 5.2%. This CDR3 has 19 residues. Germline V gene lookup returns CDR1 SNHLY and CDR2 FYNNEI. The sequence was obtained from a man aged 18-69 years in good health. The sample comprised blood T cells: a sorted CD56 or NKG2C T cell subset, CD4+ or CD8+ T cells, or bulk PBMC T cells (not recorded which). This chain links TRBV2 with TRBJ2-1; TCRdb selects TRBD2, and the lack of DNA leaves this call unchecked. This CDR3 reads CASSGGASGGLSSYNEQFF.